This T cell receptor beta chain is drawn from a study of beta chain features in type 1 diabetes. Study findings and constraints: Shorter TCRB CDR3s, moderately but significantly so, were found in Type 1 diabetes patients in all four CD4+ subsets.

The entirety of the isolated RNA underwent reverse transcription, so expressed TCRB transcripts were sequenced. Produced via immunoSEQ multiplex PCR; TCRdb's table is partial and in-frame only. The repertoire has around 25,000 clones, around 65% of them found once; the top ten carry roughly 1.1%. Of note for this clone: Its antigen is unidentified.

Germline V gene data show CDR1 as ENHRY and CDR2 as SYGVKD. The V gene end was trimmed by 5 bases and the J gene end by 4 bases; junction bases not matched to a gene: 11. The CDR3 extends over 16 amino acids. Source material: stem cell memory CD4+ T cells from blood. The V and J genes are TRBV10-3 and TRBJ1-1, with 9 bases identical to TRBD1. This TCR derives from a woman aged 35 to 49 with type 1 diabetes. In nucleotides, the CDR3 is TGTGCCATCAGTTGGACAGGGGTCAGTGTAAGCACTGAAGCTTTCTTT. This translates into CAISWTGVSVSTEAFF.